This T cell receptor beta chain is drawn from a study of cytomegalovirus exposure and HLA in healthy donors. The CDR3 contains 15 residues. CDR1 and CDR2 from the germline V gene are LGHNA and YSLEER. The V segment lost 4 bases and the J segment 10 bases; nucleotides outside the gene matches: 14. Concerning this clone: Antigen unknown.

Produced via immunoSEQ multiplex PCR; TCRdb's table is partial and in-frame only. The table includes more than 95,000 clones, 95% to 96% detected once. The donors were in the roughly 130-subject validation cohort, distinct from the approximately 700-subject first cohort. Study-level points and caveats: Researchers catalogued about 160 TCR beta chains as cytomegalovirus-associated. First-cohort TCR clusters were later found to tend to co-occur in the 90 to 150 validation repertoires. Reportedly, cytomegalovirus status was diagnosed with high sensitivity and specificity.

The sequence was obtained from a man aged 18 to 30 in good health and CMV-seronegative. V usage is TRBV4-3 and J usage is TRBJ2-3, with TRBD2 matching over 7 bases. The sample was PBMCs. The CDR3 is CASSPGTSLANPQYF. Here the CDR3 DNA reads TGCGCCAGCAGCCCGGGGACCTCACTAGCGAATCCGCAGTATTTT.